Below are 21 T cell receptor beta chains sequenced from a single sample in a study of blood T cell repertoires in COVID-19. The table came from immunoSEQ multiplex PCR; TCRdb's copy has only in-frame clones and leaves some out. Of some 200,000 clones listed, 87% are singletons. Input material: peripheral blood. The receptor set was obtained from a woman aged 18-29 years who had recovered from COVID-19.

This clone was counted a single time. The chain couples TRBV7-3 to TRBJ1-5, with D perhaps matching TRBD1 (5 bases). With 4 bases removed from V and 5 bases from J, the gap between germline ends came to 9 bases. Germline V gives CDR1 SGHTA, CDR2 FQGTGA. This CDR3 contains 13 residues. This chain's CDR3 is CASSSQGDQPQHF. Written as DNA, the CDR3 is TGTGCCAGCAGCTCCCAGGGTGATCAGCCCCAGCATTTT. The full variable domain, completed using reference TRBV7-3 and TRBJ1-5, is GAGVSQTPSNKVTEKGKYVELRCDPISGHTALYWYRQSLGQGPEFLIYFQGTGAADDSGLPNDRFFAVRPEGSVSTLKIQRTERGDSAVYLCASSSQGDQPQHFGDGTRLSIL.

CDR3 sequence (DNA): TGTGCCAGCAGCGATCCCCAAGGGAGGCAAGAGACCCAGTACTTC. Encoded protein: CASSDPQGRQETQYF. V and J are TRBV7-9 and TRBJ2-5; D perhaps matches TRBD2 (6 bases). Germline V CDR1 and CDR2: SEHNR, FQNEAQ (reference sequence). This CDR3 region has 15 residues. Trimming left V 5 bases short and J 2 bases short, with 15 bases between. Full variable domain (rest looked up from reference TRBV7-9 and TRBJ2-5): DTGVSQNPRHKITKRGQNVTFRCDPISEHNRLYWYRQTLGQGPEFLTYFQNEAQLEKSRLLSDRFSAERPKGSFSTLEIQRTEQGDSAMYLCASSDPQGRQETQYFGPGTRLLVL.

The rearrangement joins TRBV10-1 to TRBJ2-7; 7 bases are shared with TRBD1. CDR3 length equals 17 residues. CDR1 and CDR2 from the germline V gene are WNHNN and SYGVQD (reference sequence). Losses at the gene ends were 2 bases for V and 0 bases for J; bases not matched to a gene: 10. As DNA, the CDR3 is TGCGCCAGCAGTGAGCCGGACAGGTTAGAGGCCTCCTACGAGCAGTACGTC. Translation gives CASSEPDRLEASYEQYV.

The chain couples TRBV5-1 to TRBJ2-4; no firm D call. The germline V gene has CDR1 SGHRS and CDR2 YFSETQ. This CDR3 spans 16 amino acids. Deletions cut 6 bases from V and 0 bases from J, with 16 bases between. CDR3 amino acids: CASMTGYSLAKNIQYF. DNA of the CDR3: TGCGCCAGCATGACGGGTTATTCACTAGCCAAAAACATTCAGTACTTC.

The chain uses TRBV13 and TRBJ2-5, with a tentative D call TRBD2 (5 bases). Trimming left V 3 bases short and J 3 bases short, with 8 bases between. The CDR3 contains 13 residues. Germline assignment: CDR1 PRHDT and CDR2 FYEKMQ (reference sequence). The CDR3 sequence: CASSLSGKETQYF. DNA of the CDR3: TGTGCCAGCAGCTTGTCCGGGAAAGAGACCCAGTACTTC.

V usage is TRBV19 and J usage is TRBJ2-2; D may be TRBD2 (5 bases). The CDR3 runs 15 residues. Germline lookup yields CDR1 LNHDA and CDR2 SQIVND (reference sequence). The ends were cut back, 0 bases at V and 7 bases at J, with 12 bases in the middle. The CDR3 loop is CASSIDLRDFGELFF. CDR3 nucleotides: TGTGCCAGTAGTATAGATCTACGGGATTTCGGGGAGCTGTTTTTT.

The V and J genes are TRBV6-5 and TRBJ2-2; D uncertain. Germline V gives CDR1 MNHEY, CDR2 SVGAGI. This CDR3 is 14 amino acids long. Trimming pared 5 bases from V and 3 bases from J, leaving 10 bases between. The CDR3 bases are TGTGCCAGCAGTCAGCGACCTTACACCGGGGAGCTGTTTTTT. As protein: CASSQRPYTGELFF.

This clone has only a few counts. V and J are TRBV20-1 and TRBJ1-1; TRBD1 is a possible D gene (5 bases). CDR3 length: 14 residues. V was cut by 3 bases and J by 0 bases, with 11 bases left in between. Germline V lookup: CDR1 DFQATT, CDR2 SNEGSKA (reference sequence). The CDR3 spells CSASKPDMNTEAFF. The DNA for the CDR3 is TGCAGTGCTAGTAAGCCGGACATGAACACTGAAGCTTTCTTT.

The chain uses TRBV6-5 and TRBJ2-1; D remains unclear. The CDR3 runs to 11 residues. The germline V gene encodes CDR1 MNHEY and CDR2 SVGAGI. Trimming left V 6 bases short and J 7 bases short, with 7 bases between. The CDR3 DNA is TGTGCCAGCAGGCAAGAGAATGAGCAGTTCTTC. It encodes CASRQENEQFF.

The rearrangement uses TRBV7-9 and TRBJ1-4; no clear D gene. Germline CDR1 SEHNR, CDR2 FQNEAQ (reference sequence). The V gene lost 3 bases and the J gene lost 6 bases, with 11 bases spanning the gap. The CDR3 is 14 residues long. The CDR3: CASSFSAGYEKLFF. For the CDR3, the DNA is TGTGCCAGCAGCTTTTCCGCAGGTTATGAAAAACTGTTTTTT.

The chain carries TRBV12-3 or TRBV12-4 and TRBJ2-7; 7 nucleotides agree with TRBD1. The CDR3 spans 13 residues. Trimming took 4 bases from V and 2 from J; bases not matched to a gene: 2. In nucleotides, the CDR3 is TGTGCCAGCAGTTCAGGGGGTCCCTACGAGCAGTACTTC. Amino acid sequence: CASSSGGPYEQYF.

This clone has a handful of counts. V and J are TRBV3-1 (or the pseudogene TRBV3-2) and TRBJ2-5; 9 bases align to TRBD1. The CDR3 runs 15 residues. Trimming removed 1 base from V and 0 bases from J; junction bases left unmatched: 0. The germline V gene has CDR1 LGHDT and CDR2 YNNKEL (reference sequence). Written as DNA, the CDR3 is TGTGCCAGCAGCCAAGGGACAGGGGACCAAGAGACCCAGTACTTC. It yields the protein CASSQGTGDQETQYF.

The chain recombines TRBV9 with TRBJ2-1; no firm D call. The CDR3 contains 13 residues. Trimming shortened V by 0 bases and J by 5 bases, and 6 bases separated the two germline ends. Looked up from germline, CDR1 is SGDLS and CDR2 is YYNGEE. CDR3 nucleotide sequence: TGTGCCAGCAGCGTAGGACTGAACAATGAGCAGTTCTTC. Residues: CASSVGLNNEQFF.

The genes are TRBV7-2 and TRBJ2-1, with 11 bases fitting TRBD2. V was clipped by 5 bases and J by 2 bases; unmatched bases: 2. Germline CDR1 and CDR2: SGHTA and FQGNSA. The CDR3 has 15 amino acids. The DNA of the CDR3 is TGTGCCAGCAGCCTTAGCGGGGGGGCCTACAATGAGCAGTTCTTC. Translated: CASSLSGGAYNEQFF.

The chain recombines TRBV27 with TRBJ2-6, with D possibly matching TRBD2 (6 bases). The CDR3 spans 16 residues. Germline CDR1 MNHEY, CDR2 SMNVEV (reference sequence). With 6 bases removed from V and 0 bases from J, the gap between germline ends came to 12 bases. The CDR3 DNA is TGTGCCAGCAGAGTCGTGGGAGGCTCTGGGGCCAACGTCCTGACTTTC. Translated, it gives CASRVVGGSGANVLTF.

The chain has TRBV4-3 and TRBJ2-7; perhaps TRBD1 as D (6 bases). Between the trimmed V and J ends, which lost 2 bases and 5 bases, there was a span of 13 bases. This CDR3 is 14 amino acids long. Germline loops: CDR1 LGHNA, CDR2 YSLEER. CDR3 sequence (DNA): TGCGCCAGCAGCCAACAAGACAGGTTCCACGAGCAGTACTTC. It is translated as CASSQQDRFHEQYF.

The V gene is TRBV6-5, the J gene TRBJ2-2; TRBD1 matches at 7 bases. Unmatched junction bases numbered 6, after V lost 8 bases and J lost 6 bases. This CDR3 region has 13 residues. Germline-derived CDR1 and CDR2 are MNHEY and SVGAGI. For the CDR3, the DNA is TGTGCCAGCGAAAACAGGGGACCCGGGGAGCTGTTTTTT. Translated, it gives CASENRGPGELFF.

The chain combines TRBV9 with TRBJ2-5; D is possibly TRBD1 (6 bases). This CDR3 comprises 15 residues. Germline assignment: CDR1 SGDLS and CDR2 YYNGEE. V gave up 3 bases and J gave up 1 base, with 13 bases separating them. CDR3 protein: CASSAGTFSQETQYF. The CDR3 DNA is TGTGCCAGCAGCGCCGGGACATTCTCCCAAGAGACCCAGTACTTC.

This rearrangement joins TRBV3-1 (or the pseudogene TRBV3-2) to TRBJ2-3; 9 bases match TRBD1. Germline assignment: CDR1 LGHDT and CDR2 YNNKEL (reference sequence). Trimming removed 3 bases from V and 3 bases from J; junction bases left unmatched: 4. This CDR3 is 15 amino acids long. In DNA, the CDR3 is TGTGCCAGCAGCCAGCGGACAGGGGCGACAGATACGCAGTATTTT. Amino acids: CASSQRTGATDTQYF.

This clone was picked up one time. V gene TRBV18 combines with J gene TRBJ1-1; D might be TRBD1 (6 bases). CDR1 is KGHSH, CDR2 LQKENI, per germline. V lost 6 bases, J lost 1 base, and 9 bases lay in between. This CDR3 has 13 residues. CDR3 nucleotide sequence: TGTGCCAGCTCGGACAGCTCGAACACTGAAGCTTTCTTT. Translation: CASSDSSNTEAFF.

The V gene is TRBV27, the J gene TRBJ1-6; 7 positions agree with TRBD1. The CDR3 consists of 13 residues. J was trimmed by 9 bases and V by 3 bases; bases with no gene match: 2. Per the germline V gene, CDR1 is MNHEY and CDR2 is SMNVEV (reference sequence). This CDR3 reads CASSFTGVSPLHF. The CDR3, as DNA: TGTGCCAGCAGTTTCACAGGGGTTTCACCCCTCCACTTT.